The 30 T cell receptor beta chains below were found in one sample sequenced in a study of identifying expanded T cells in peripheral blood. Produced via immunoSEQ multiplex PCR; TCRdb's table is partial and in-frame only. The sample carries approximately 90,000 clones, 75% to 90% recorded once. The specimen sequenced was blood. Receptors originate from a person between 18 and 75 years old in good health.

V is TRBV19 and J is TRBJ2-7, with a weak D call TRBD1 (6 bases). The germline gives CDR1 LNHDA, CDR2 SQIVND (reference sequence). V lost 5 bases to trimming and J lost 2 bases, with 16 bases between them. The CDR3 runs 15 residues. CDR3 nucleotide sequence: TGTGCCAGTAGTGCCCGGGACAACCCCACCTACGAGCAGTACTTC. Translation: CASSARDNPTYEQYF.

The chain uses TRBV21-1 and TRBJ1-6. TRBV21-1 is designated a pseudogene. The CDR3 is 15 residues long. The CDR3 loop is CASSERLTRSSPLHF. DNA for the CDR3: TGTGCCAGCTCGGAACGTTTAACCAGGAGTTCACCCCTCCACTTT.

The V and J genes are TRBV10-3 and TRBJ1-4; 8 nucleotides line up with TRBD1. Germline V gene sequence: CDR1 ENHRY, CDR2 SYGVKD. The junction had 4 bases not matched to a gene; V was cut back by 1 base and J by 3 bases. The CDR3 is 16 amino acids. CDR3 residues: CAISEFIRGPNEKLFF. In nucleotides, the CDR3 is TGTGCCATCAGTGAGTTCATCAGGGGGCCTAATGAAAAACTGTTTTTT.

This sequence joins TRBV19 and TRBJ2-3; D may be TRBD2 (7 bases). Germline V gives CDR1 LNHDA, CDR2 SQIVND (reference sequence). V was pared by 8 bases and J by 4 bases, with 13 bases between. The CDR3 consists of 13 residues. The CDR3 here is CASGGGGPDTQYF. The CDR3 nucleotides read TGTGCCAGTGGAGGGGGGGGTCCAGATACGCAGTATTTT.

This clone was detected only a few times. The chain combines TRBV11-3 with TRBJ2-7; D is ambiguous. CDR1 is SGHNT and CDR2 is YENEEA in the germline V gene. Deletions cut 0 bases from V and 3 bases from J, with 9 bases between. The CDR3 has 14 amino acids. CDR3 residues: CASSLDLGSYEQYF. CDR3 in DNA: TGTGCCAGCAGCTTAGATCTGGGAAGCTACGAGCAGTACTTC.

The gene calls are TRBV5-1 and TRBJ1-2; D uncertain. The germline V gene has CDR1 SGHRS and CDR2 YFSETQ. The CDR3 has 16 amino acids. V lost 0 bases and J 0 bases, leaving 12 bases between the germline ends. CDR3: CASSLARTEANYGYTF. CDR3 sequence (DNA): TGCGCCAGCAGCTTGGCACGGACGGAAGCTAACTATGGCTACACCTTC. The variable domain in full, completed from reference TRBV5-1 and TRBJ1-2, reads KAGVTQTPRYLIKTRGQQVTLSCSPISGHRSVSWYQQTPGQGLQFLFEYFSETQRNKGNFPGRFSGRQFSNSRSEMNVSTLELGDSALYLCASSLARTEANYGYTFGSGTRLTVV.

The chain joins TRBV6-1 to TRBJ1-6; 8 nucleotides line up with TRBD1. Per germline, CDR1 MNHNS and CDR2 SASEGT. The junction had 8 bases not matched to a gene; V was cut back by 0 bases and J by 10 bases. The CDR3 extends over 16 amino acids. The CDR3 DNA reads TGTGCCAGCAGTGAAGCCTCCAGGGGGCGCAAATCACCCCTCCACTTT. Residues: CASSEASRGRKSPLHF.

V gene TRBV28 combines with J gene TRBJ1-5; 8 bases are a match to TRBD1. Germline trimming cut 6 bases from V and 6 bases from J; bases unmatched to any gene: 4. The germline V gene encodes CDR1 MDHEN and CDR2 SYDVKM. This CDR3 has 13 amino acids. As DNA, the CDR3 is TGTGCCAGCAGACGGACAGGGACTCAGCCCCAGCATTTT. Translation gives CASRRTGTQPQHF.

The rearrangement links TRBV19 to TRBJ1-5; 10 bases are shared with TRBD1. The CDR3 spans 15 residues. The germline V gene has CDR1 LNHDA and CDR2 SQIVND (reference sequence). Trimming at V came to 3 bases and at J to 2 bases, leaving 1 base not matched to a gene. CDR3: CASSIGTGGNQPQHF. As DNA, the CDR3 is TGTGCCAGTAGTATCGGGACAGGGGGCAATCAGCCCCAGCATTTT.

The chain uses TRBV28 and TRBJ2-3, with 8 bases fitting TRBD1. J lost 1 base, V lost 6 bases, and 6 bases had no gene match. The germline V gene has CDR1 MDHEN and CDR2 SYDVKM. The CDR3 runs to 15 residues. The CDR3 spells CASSSPGQGTDTQYF. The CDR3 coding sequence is TGTGCCAGCAGCTCCCCGGGACAGGGCACAGATACGCAGTATTTT.

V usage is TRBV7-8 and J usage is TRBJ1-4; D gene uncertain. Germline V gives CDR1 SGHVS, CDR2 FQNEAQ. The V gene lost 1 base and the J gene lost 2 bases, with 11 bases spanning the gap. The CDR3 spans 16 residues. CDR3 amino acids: CASSLVGRTTNEKLFF. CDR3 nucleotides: TGTGCCAGCAGCTTAGTTGGGAGGACGACTAATGAAAAACTGTTTTTT.

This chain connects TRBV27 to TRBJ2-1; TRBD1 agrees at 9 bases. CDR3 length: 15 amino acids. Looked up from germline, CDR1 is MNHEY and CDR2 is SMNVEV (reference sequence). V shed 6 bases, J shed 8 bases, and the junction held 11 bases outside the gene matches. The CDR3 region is CASSLTGGAIYEQFF. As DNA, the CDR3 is TGTGCCAGCAGCCTCACAGGGGGCGCTATCTATGAGCAGTTCTTC.

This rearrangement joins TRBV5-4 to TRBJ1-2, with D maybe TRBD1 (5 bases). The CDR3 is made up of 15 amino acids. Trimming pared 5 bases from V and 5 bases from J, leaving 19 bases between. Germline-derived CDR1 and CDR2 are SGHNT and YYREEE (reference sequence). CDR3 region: CASSLPGLRVYGYTF. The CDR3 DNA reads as TGTGCCAGCAGTCTCCCGGGACTCCGGGTATATGGCTACACCTTC.

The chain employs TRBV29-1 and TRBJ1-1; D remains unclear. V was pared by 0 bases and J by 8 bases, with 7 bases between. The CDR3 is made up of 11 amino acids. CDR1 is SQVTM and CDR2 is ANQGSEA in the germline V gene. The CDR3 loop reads CSVEDFREAFF. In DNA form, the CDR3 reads TGCAGCGTTGAAGACTTCAGAGAAGCTTTCTTT.

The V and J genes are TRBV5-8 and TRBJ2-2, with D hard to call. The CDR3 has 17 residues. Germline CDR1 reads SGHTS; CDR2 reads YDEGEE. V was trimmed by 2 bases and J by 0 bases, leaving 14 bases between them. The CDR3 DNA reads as TGTGCCAGCAGCTTTTTGATGCAGGCATCGAACACCGGGGAGCTGTTTTTT. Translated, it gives CASSFLMQASNTGELFF. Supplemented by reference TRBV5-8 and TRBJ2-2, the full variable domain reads EAGVTQSPTHLIKTRGQQATLRCSPISGHTSVYWYQQALGLGLQFLLWYDEGEERNRGNFPPRFSGRQFPNYSSELNVNALELEDSALYLCASSFLMQASNTGELFFGEGSRLTVL.

The CDR3 DNA sequence: TGTGCCAGCAGCTGGCCGGTTAATAATTCACCCCTCCACTTT. Protein product: CASSWPVNNSPLHF. This chain connects TRBV7-2 to TRBJ1-6; D gene ambiguous. The CDR3 consists of 14 residues. Per germline, CDR1 SGHTA and CDR2 FQGNSA. Trimming removed 4 bases at V and 5 bases at J, with 9 bases between. The full variable domain, in which reference TRBV7-2 and TRBJ1-6 provide the parts outside the CDR3, is GAGVSQSPSNKVTEKGKDVELRCDPISGHTALYWYRQSLGQGLEFLIYFQGNSAPDKSGLPSDRFSAERTGGSVSTLTIQRTQQEDSAVYLCASSWPVNNSPLHFGNGTRLTVT.

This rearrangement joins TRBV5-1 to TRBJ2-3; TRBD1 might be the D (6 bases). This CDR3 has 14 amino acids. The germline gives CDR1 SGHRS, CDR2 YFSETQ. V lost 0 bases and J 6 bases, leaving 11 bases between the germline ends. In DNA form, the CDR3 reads TGCGCCAGCAGCTTGGGGGGGCCTAAGGATACGCAGTATTTT. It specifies CASSLGGPKDTQYF.

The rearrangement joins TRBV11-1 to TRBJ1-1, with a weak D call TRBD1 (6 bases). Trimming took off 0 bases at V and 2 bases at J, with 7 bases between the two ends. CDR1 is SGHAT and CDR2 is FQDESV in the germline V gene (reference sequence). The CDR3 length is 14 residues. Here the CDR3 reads CASSLAQGNTEAFF. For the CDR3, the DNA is TGTGCCAGCAGCTTAGCACAGGGAAACACTGAAGCTTTCTTT.

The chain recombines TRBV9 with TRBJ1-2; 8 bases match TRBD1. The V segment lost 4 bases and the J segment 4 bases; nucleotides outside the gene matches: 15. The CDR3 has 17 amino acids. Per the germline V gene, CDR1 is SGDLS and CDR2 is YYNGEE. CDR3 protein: CASSFFATGQVIYGYTF. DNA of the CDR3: TGTGCCAGCAGCTTCTTCGCGACGGGACAGGTTATCTATGGCTACACCTTC.

CDR3 nucleotide sequence: TGTGCCAGCAGCCCGGACGATCCCTATTACCCCCCTGGGGCCAACGTCCTGACTTTC. As protein: CASSPDDPYYPPGANVLTF. The chain joins TRBV7-8 to TRBJ2-6, with unresolved D. Trimming stripped 5 bases from V and 2 bases from J, with 22 bases between. Per the germline V gene, CDR1 is SGHVS and CDR2 is FQNEAQ. The CDR3 has 19 amino acids.

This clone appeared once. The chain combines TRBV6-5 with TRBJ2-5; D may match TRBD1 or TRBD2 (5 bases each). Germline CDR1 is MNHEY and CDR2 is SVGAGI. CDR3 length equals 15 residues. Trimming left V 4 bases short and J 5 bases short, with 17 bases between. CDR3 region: CASSWSGTAAETQYF. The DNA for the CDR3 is TGTGCCAGCAGTTGGTCCGGGACCGCCGCGGAGACCCAGTACTTC.

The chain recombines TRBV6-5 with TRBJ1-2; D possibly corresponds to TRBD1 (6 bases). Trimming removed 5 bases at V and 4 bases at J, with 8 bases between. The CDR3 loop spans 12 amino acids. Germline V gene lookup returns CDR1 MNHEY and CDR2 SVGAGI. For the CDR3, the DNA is TGTGCCAGCAGTCCCAGGGGCTATGGCTACACCTTC. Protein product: CASSPRGYGYTF.

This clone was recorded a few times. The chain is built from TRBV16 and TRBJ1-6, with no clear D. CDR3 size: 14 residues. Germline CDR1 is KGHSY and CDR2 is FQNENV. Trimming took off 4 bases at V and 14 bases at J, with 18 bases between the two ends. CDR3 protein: CASSRDNSPWALHF. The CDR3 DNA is TGTGCCAGCAGCCGAGATAATTCACCTTGGGCCCTCCACTTT.

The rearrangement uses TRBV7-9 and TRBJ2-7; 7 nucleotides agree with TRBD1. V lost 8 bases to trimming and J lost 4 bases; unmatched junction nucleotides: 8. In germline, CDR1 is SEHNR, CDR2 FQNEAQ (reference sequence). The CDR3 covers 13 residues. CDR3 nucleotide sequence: TGTGCCAGCGGCGCAGGGGGAACATACGAGCAGTACTTC. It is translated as CASGAGGTYEQYF.

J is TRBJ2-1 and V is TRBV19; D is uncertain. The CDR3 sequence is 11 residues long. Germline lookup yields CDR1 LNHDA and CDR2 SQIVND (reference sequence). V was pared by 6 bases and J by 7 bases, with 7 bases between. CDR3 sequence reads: CASSRANEQFF. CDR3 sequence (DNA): TGTGCCAGTAGCCGCGCAAATGAGCAGTTCTTC.

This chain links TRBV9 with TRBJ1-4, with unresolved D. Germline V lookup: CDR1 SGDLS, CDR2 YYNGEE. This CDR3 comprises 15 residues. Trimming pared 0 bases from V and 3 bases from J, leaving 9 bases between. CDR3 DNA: TGTGCCAGCAGCGTAGGTAGCAGCCCTAATGAAAAACTGTTTTTT. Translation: CASSVGSSPNEKLFF. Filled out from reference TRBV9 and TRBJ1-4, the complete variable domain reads DSGVTQTPKHLITATGQRVTLRCSPRSGDLSVYWYQQSLDQGLQFLIQYYNGEERAKGNILERFSAQQFPDLHSELNLSSLELGDSALYFCASSVGSSPNEKLFFGSGTQLSVL.

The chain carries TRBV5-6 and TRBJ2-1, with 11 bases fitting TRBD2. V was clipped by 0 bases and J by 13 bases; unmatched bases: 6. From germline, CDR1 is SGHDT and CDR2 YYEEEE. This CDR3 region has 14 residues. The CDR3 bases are TGTGCCAGCAGCTTGGGACTAGCGGGAAGAGCTCAGTTCTTC. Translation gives CASSLGLAGRAQFF.

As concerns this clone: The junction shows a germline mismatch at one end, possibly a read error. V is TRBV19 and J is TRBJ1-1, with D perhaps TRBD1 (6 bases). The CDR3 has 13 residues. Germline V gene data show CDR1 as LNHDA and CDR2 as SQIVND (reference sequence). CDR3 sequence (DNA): TGTGCCAGTATTATACAGGGAACAACTGAAGCTTTCTTT. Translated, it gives CASIIQGTTEAFF.

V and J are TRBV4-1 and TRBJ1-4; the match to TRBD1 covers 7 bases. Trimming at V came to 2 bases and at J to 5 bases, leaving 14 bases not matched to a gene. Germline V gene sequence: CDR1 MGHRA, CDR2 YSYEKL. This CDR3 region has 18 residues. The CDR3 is CASSQMTPGQLINEKLFF. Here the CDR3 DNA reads TGCGCCAGCAGCCAAATGACCCCGGGACAGCTCATAAATGAAAAACTGTTTTTT.

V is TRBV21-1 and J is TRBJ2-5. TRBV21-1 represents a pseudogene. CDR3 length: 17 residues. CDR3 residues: CASSKAGDGPGQETQYF. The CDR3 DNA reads TGTGCCAGCAGCAAAGCGGGGGATGGGCCAGGGCAAGAGACCCAGTACTTC.